Sequencing of this T cell receptor beta chain was carried out in a study of T cells after yellow fever vaccination. TCRdb re-analysed the 5' RACE reads in MiXCR, keeping a single row per CDR3 protein. Among tens of thousands of distinct CDR3 sequences listed, around 6.5% were seen once. The V gene's germline CDR1 is SNHLY and CDR2 FYNNEI. The germline V and J ends were trimmed by 2 bases and 4 bases, with 11 bases remaining between them. This CDR3 is built from 14 residues. This clonotype was seen many times. This sequence joins TRBV2 and TRBJ1-1, with a possible D match to TRBD1 (5 bases). This clonotype was sampled from a man aged 18 to 35 who received the YFV17D yellow fever vaccine. Source: CD8+ T cells sorted from PBMCs, taken on the day of the first yellow fever vaccination. CDR3 in amino acids: CASSEQGASTEAFF. The CDR3 DNA sequence: TGTGCCAGCAGTGAACAGGGTGCTAGCACTGAAGCTTTCTTT. Looking up the rest from reference TRBV2 and TRBJ1-1 gives the full variable domain: EPEVTQTPSHQVTQMGQEVILRCVPISNHLYFYWYRQILGQKVEFLVSFYNNEISEKSEIFDDQFSVERPDGSNFTLKIRSTKLEDSAMYFCASSEQGASTEAFFGQGTRLTVV.